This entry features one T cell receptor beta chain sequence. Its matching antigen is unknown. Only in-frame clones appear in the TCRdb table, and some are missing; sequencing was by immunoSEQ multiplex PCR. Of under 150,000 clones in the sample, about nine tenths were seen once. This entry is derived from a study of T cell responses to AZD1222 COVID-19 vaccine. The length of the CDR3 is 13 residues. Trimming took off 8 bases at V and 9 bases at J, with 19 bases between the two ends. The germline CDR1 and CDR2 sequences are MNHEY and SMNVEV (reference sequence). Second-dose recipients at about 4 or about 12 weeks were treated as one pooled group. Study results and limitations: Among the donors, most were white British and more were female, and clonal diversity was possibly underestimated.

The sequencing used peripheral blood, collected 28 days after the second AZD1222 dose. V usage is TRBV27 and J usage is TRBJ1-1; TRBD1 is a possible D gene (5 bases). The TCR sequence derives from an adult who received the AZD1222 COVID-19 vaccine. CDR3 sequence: CASRTSGTLKAFF. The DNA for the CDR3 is TGTGCCAGCCGGACCTCCGGGACGCTGAAAGCTTTCTTT.